The 11 T cell receptor beta chains given below trace back to one sample, sequenced in a study of T cell clonotyping in hematopoietic cell transplantation. Time point described: recipient sample about 28 days before transplant, after cytoreduction. Sequencing was performed with immunoSEQ multiplex PCR; in TCRdb, only in-frame clones are kept and a portion is missing. Of approximately 22,000 clones detected, 85% to 90% appear once; the ten largest clones hold 3.5% to 4%. Sample: peripheral blood mononuclear cells, taken before stem cell transplant. Receptors were obtained from a man aged 18 to 35 with biphenotypic leukemia. Some clones in this sample may be carry-over from other donors' samples.

This sequence joins TRBV13 and TRBJ2-7, with 9 bases lining up with TRBD1. Trimming at V came to 3 bases and at J to 9 bases, leaving 15 bases not matched to a gene. This CDR3 comprises 16 residues. The germline V gene has CDR1 PRHDT and CDR2 FYEKMQ (reference sequence). In DNA, the CDR3 is TGTGCCAGCAGCTTTCGGTCGACAGGGGGAAGTATCGGGCAGTACTTC. It is translated as CASSFRSTGGSIGQYF.

The V call is TRBV4-2, the J call TRBJ2-2, with a tentative D call TRBD2 (6 bases). Trimming took 1 base from V and 6 from J, leaving 15 bases between them. This CDR3 region has 16 residues. Germline V gene lookup returns CDR1 LGHNA and CDR2 YNFKEQ. The CDR3 DNA reads as TGTGCCAGCAGCCAAGTGTCTGGACTACCCGCCGGGGAGCTGTTTTTT. It codes for CASSQVSGLPAGELFF.

V gene TRBV13 combines with J gene TRBJ2-2; a possible D gene is TRBD2 (5 bases). The CDR3 has 16 amino acids. V gave up 7 bases and J gave up 2 bases, with 17 bases separating them. Germline V gene sequence: CDR1 PRHDT, CDR2 FYEKMQ (reference sequence). CDR3 residues: CASTQTSPSNTGELFF. Here the CDR3 DNA reads TGTGCCAGCACCCAAACGAGTCCTAGCAACACCGGGGAGCTGTTTTTT. Filled out from reference TRBV13 and TRBJ2-2, the complete variable domain reads AAGVIQSPRHLIKEKRETATLKCYPIPRHDTVYWYQQGPGQDPQFLISFYEKMQSDKGSIPDRFSAQQFSDYHSELNMSSLELGDSALYFCASTQTSPSNTGELFFGEGSRLTVL.

V usage is TRBV6-6 and J usage is TRBJ1-1, with 9 nucleotides matching TRBD1. Germline CDR1 and CDR2: MNHNY and SVGAGI (reference sequence). This CDR3 contains 14 residues. With V trimmed by 4 bases and J by 5 bases, 5 bases remained unmatched. As DNA, the CDR3 is TGTGCCAGCAGTTTAGACAGGGGGGGTACTGAAGCTTTCTTT. Amino acids: CASSLDRGGTEAFF.

This clone was picked up one time. The chain links TRBV4-1 to TRBJ2-7; D possibly uses TRBD1 or TRBD2 (6 bases each). Germline CDR1 MGHRA, CDR2 YSYEKL. This CDR3 contains 16 residues. V lost 0 bases, J lost 2 bases, and 14 bases lay in between. The CDR3 DNA sequence: TGCGCCAGCAGCCAAGATGCTTCCGGGGGCCCCTACGAGCAGTACTTC. Its translation is CASSQDASGGPYEQYF.

This chain uses TRBV11-1 with TRBJ2-7; a possible D gene is TRBD1 (6 bases). The V gene lost 3 bases and the J gene lost 5 bases, with 14 bases spanning the gap. CDR1 SGHAT and CDR2 FQDESV come from the germline V gene (reference sequence). This CDR3 has 14 amino acids. CDR3 nucleotide sequence: TGTGCCAGCAGCTTTTTTACAGGGCTCAACGAGCAGTACTTC. Protein sequence: CASSFFTGLNEQYF.

The genes are TRBV7-2 and TRBJ1-4; possible D gene TRBD1, 5 bases. CDR3 length: 17 amino acids. The V gene's germline CDR1 is SGHTA and CDR2 FQGNSA. Trimming stripped 5 bases from V and 3 bases from J, with 19 bases between. This CDR3 reads CASSLPNSGIPNEKLFF. CDR3 in DNA: TGTGCCAGCAGCCTACCAAACTCAGGGATACCTAATGAAAAACTGTTTTTT.

The chain joins TRBV6-6 to TRBJ1-1; D unclear. Germline CDR1 and CDR2: MNHNY and SVGAGI (reference sequence). The CDR3 contains 13 residues. Trimming pared 5 bases from V and 1 base from J, leaving 8 bases between. This CDR3 is CASSLDPNTEAFF. Written as DNA, the CDR3 is TGTGCCAGCAGTCTAGACCCGAACACTGAAGCTTTCTTT.

This rearrangement joins TRBV25-1 to TRBJ2-2, with a weak D call TRBD1 (6 bases). V was trimmed by 1 base and J by 8 bases, leaving 8 bases between them. The CDR3 is 13 amino acids. Per the germline V gene, CDR1 is MGHDK and CDR2 is SYGVNS. CDR3 coding DNA: TGTGCCAGCAGTGAATTAGGACAGGGGGAGCTGTTTTTT. This sequence encodes CASSELGQGELFF.

The J gene is TRBJ2-4, the V gene TRBV4-3; possibly TRBD1 or TRBD2 for D (5 bases each). Germline assignment: CDR1 LGHNA and CDR2 YSLEER. This CDR3 has 17 residues. The V and J ends lost 1 base and 0 bases respectively, with 13 bases between them. Written as DNA, the CDR3 is TGCGCCAGCAGCCAAGTGTATGGGGGACCAGCCAAAAACATTCAGTACTTC. Its protein product is CASSQVYGGPAKNIQYF.

The chain couples TRBV14 to TRBJ2-7, with D possibly matching TRBD2 (6 bases). Trimming pared 1 base from V and 2 bases from J, leaving 12 bases between. Per the germline V gene, CDR1 is SGHDN and CDR2 is FVKESK. The CDR3 has 15 residues. The CDR3, as DNA: TGTGCCAGCAGCCAAGGACGCGGGGCCGCCTACGAGCAGTACTTC. As protein: CASSQGRGAAYEQYF.